These 23 T cell receptor beta chains came from one sample sequenced in a study of blood T cell repertoires in COVID-19. The method was immunoSEQ multiplex PCR; TCRdb's version includes in-frame clones alone and lacks a portion of them. In the table there are about 100,000 clones, roughly 90% of which are singletons. Sequencing was performed on peripheral blood. The receptors derive from a man aged 55 to 70 with acute or convalescent COVID-19.

V is TRBV5-5 and J is TRBJ2-7, with no clear D. The CDR3 extends over 12 amino acids. In germline, CDR1 is SGHKS, CDR2 YYEKEE (reference sequence). V lost 0 bases and J lost 2, with 3 bases in between. The CDR3 nucleotides read TGTGCCAGCAGCTTGGACACCTACGAGCAGTACTTC. The encoded protein is CASSLDTYEQYF. Full variable domain (missing parts from reference TRBV5-5 and TRBJ2-7): DAGVTQSPTHLIKTRGQQVTLRCSPISGHKSVSWYQQVLGQGPQFIFQYYEKEERGRGNFPDRFSARQFPNYSSELNVNALLLGDSALYLCASSLDTYEQYFGPGTRLTVT.

V gene TRBV7-2 combines with J gene TRBJ2-7; 10 nucleotides align to TRBD1. The germline CDR1 and CDR2 sequences are SGHTA and FQGNSA. The CDR3 sequence is 14 residues long. V dropped 3 bases and J dropped 3; count of bases not matched to a gene: 2. The CDR3 DNA reads as TGTGCCAGCAGCTTGGGACAGGGGTACTACGAGCAGTACGTC. This sequence encodes CASSLGQGYYEQYV.

In its sample, this clone was seen once. The rearrangement joins TRBV2 to TRBJ1-4; 7 bases are a match to TRBD1. This CDR3 comprises 14 residues. CDR1 and CDR2 from the germline V gene are SNHLY and FYNNEI. The junction had 5 bases not matched to a gene; V was cut back by 6 bases and J by 4 bases. The CDR3 sequence: CASRTGTVNEKLFF. As DNA, the CDR3 is TGTGCCAGCAGGACCGGGACAGTTAATGAAAAACTGTTTTTT.

The CDR3 nucleotides are TGTGCCAGCAGTTTAGTAGGTAGCGGGATCTACGAGCAGTACTTC. Translation: CASSLVGSGIYEQYF. This chain links TRBV27 with TRBJ2-7; the match to TRBD2 covers 8 bases. The CDR3 totals 15 residues. Trimming took 2 bases from V and 3 from J; bases not matched to a gene: 6. Germline CDR1 is MNHEY and CDR2 is SMNVEV (reference sequence).

The V and J genes are TRBV7-6 and TRBJ2-2, with TRBD2 matching 12 bases. V lost 1 base, J lost 4 bases, and 10 bases stayed unmatched. The germline V gene has CDR1 SGHVS and CDR2 FNYEAQ. The CDR3 has 19 residues. DNA for the CDR3: TGTGCCAGCAGCTTAGTTAGGCCTAGCGGGAGGGCGACCACCGGGGAGCTGTTTTTT. It encodes CASSLVRPSGRATTGELFF.

In its sample, this clone was seen once. The chain recombines TRBV6-5 with TRBJ2-2; D is uncertain. This CDR3 has 12 amino acids. Germline V lookup: CDR1 MNHEY, CDR2 SVGAGI. The V and J ends lost 6 bases and 2 bases respectively, with 4 bases between them. This CDR3 is CASRRNTGELFF. As DNA, the CDR3 is TGTGCCAGCAGGAGAAACACCGGGGAGCTGTTTTTT.

V and J are TRBV9 and TRBJ2-3; perhaps TRBD2 as D (5 bases). The CDR3 extends over 14 amino acids. V lost 4 bases to trimming and J lost 0 bases, with 9 bases between them. Germline CDR1 reads SGDLS; CDR2 reads YYNGEE. CDR3 residues: CASSPRGSTDTQYF. Written as DNA, the CDR3 is TGTGCCAGCAGCCCCCGGGGAAGCACAGATACGCAGTATTTT.

The table lists this clone with a count of one. This chain links TRBV29-1 with TRBJ2-7; D is possibly TRBD1 (6 bases). V was shortened by 5 bases and J by 2 bases, with 16 bases between the two germline ends. The CDR3 consists of 14 residues. Germline V lookup: CDR1 SQVTM, CDR2 ANQGSEA. CDR3: CSVLPGDGAYEQYF. The CDR3 DNA sequence: TGCAGCGTTCTACCAGGGGATGGGGCCTACGAGCAGTACTTC.

This sequence joins TRBV24-1 and TRBJ2-2, with 8 bases that match TRBD1. The CDR3 is 17 amino acids. Germline CDR1 reads KGHDR; CDR2 reads SFDVKD. V lost 1 base to trimming and J lost 3 bases; unmatched junction nucleotides: 6. The chain's CDR3 is CATSDFRQGADTGELFF. For the CDR3, the DNA is TGTGCCACCAGTGATTTTCGTCAGGGGGCAGACACCGGGGAGCTGTTTTTT.

Concerning this clone itself: One junction end disagrees with the germline gene, perhaps due to a read error. The CDR3: CASRLDRGNAEAFF. In nucleotides, the CDR3 is TGCGCCAGCAGATTGGACAGGGGGAACGCTGAAGCTTTCTTT. The V gene is TRBV10-1, the J gene TRBJ1-1; TRBD1 matches 10 bases. The V gene's germline CDR1 is WNHNN and CDR2 SYGVQD (reference sequence). This CDR3 has 14 amino acids.

This clone has only one observation. The rearrangement joins TRBV12-5 to TRBJ1-5, with D perhaps matching TRBD1 (5 bases). Trimming removed 1 base at V and 1 base at J, with 11 bases between. The CDR3 consists of 16 residues. In germline, CDR1 is LGHNT, CDR2 FRNRAP. The DNA for the CDR3 is TGTGCTAGTGGTTTGGGTCAGGGTATGAGCAATCAGCCCCAGCATTTT. Its translation is CASGLGQGMSNQPQHF.

The chain joins TRBV6-4 to TRBJ2-1; no reliable D call. The CDR3 spans 14 residues. Per germline, CDR1 MRHNA and CDR2 SNTAGT. The V end was cut by 2 bases, the J end by 4 bases, with 9 bases between. The CDR3 region is CASSDPPVYNEQFF. In DNA form, the CDR3 reads TGTGCCAGCAGTGACCCCCCAGTTTACAATGAGCAGTTCTTC.

CDR3 sequence reads: CASTPAGHDGYTF. CDR3 sequence (DNA): TGTGCCAGCACCCCGGCAGGACACGATGGCTACACCTTC. This chain links TRBV28 with TRBJ1-2; TRBD1 is a possible D gene (5 bases). The CDR3 sequence is 13 residues long. V dropped 7 bases and J dropped 6 bases, with 15 bases sitting between them. CDR1 MDHEN and CDR2 SYDVKM come from the germline V gene.

This rearrangement joins TRBV7-8 to TRBJ2-7, with D perhaps matching TRBD1 (5 bases). Germline-derived CDR1 and CDR2 are SGHVS and FQNEAQ. Trimming took off 4 bases at V and 4 bases at J, with 11 bases between the two ends. The CDR3 spans 13 residues. CDR3: CASSSTRDYEQYV. CDR3 sequence (DNA): TGTGCCAGCAGCTCGACCAGGGATTACGAGCAGTACGTC.

The genes are TRBV27 and TRBJ2-4; 9 bases agree with TRBD1. CDR3 length: 19 residues. V was clipped by 4 bases and J by 0 bases; unmatched bases: 13. The germline gives CDR1 MNHEY, CDR2 SMNVEV (reference sequence). The CDR3 DNA sequence: TGTGCCAGCAGTTCTCCCAAGGACAGGGGCCGACTAGCCAAAAACATTCAGTACTTC. Its translation is CASSSPKDRGRLAKNIQYF.

The chain couples TRBV6-1 to TRBJ2-3; D uncertain. Germline V lookup: CDR1 MNHNS, CDR2 SASEGT. V gave up 2 bases and J gave up 4 bases, with 19 bases separating them. This CDR3 contains 17 residues. CDR3 sequence: CASSEFILPVISDTQYF. CDR3 in DNA: TGTGCCAGCAGTGAATTCATCCTACCTGTAATATCAGATACGCAGTATTTT.

This sequence joins TRBV11-3 and TRBJ1-2; D possibly corresponds to TRBD1 (6 bases). Germline V gives CDR1 SGHNT, CDR2 YENEEA. The V gene lost 5 bases and the J gene lost 4 bases, with 11 bases spanning the gap. This CDR3 is built from 13 residues. This CDR3 reads CASSPTGTYGYTF. The CDR3 DNA reads TGTGCCAGCAGCCCCACAGGGACCTATGGCTACACCTTC.

This clone has a handful of counts. The chain links TRBV19 to TRBJ1-1, with 9 bases fitting TRBD1. Unmatched junction bases numbered 3, after V lost 6 bases and J lost 4 bases. Looked up from germline, CDR1 is LNHDA and CDR2 is SQIVND (reference sequence). The CDR3 sequence is 13 residues long. CDR3 sequence (DNA): TGTGCCAGTAGACAGGGGGCTGGCACTGAAGCTTTCTTT. Translating it yields CASRQGAGTEAFF.

The chain combines TRBV2 with TRBJ1-3; D remains ambiguous. Trimming took 9 bases from V and 3 from J, leaving 15 bases between them. CDR1 SNHLY and CDR2 FYNNEI come from the germline V gene. There are 14 residues in the CDR3. Written as DNA, the CDR3 is TGTGCCAGTCACGGAGGGATACATGGAAACACCATATATTTT. This sequence encodes CASHGGIHGNTIYF.

The gene calls are TRBV6-6 and TRBJ1-5; TRBD1 agrees at 9 bases. V lost 4 bases and J lost 6; bases outside the gene matches: 4. The length of the CDR3 is 14 residues. CDR1 is MNHNY, CDR2 SVGAGI, per germline (reference sequence). The CDR3 spells CASSWGQGIQPQHF. DNA for the CDR3: TGTGCCAGCAGTTGGGGACAGGGTATTCAGCCCCAGCATTTT.

The chain carries TRBV11-2 and TRBJ1-2; no definite D call. The CDR3 has 14 residues. Germline assignment: CDR1 SGHAT and CDR2 FQNNGV. Trimming pared 2 bases from V and 4 bases from J, leaving 11 bases between. The CDR3 nucleotides are TGTGCCAGCAGCTTAAGCGCCGTTTCCTATGGCTACACCTTC. Protein product: CASSLSAVSYGYTF.

The genes are TRBV2 and TRBJ1-2, with D unclear. The V gene lost 7 bases and the J gene lost 0 bases, with 12 bases spanning the gap. There are 14 residues in the CDR3. Germline CDR1 SNHLY, CDR2 FYNNEI. CDR3 region: CASKYVLSNYGYTF. CDR3 in DNA: TGTGCCAGCAAGTACGTACTGTCTAACTATGGCTACACCTTC.

V is TRBV19 and J is TRBJ1-1; no reliable D call. Germline assignment: CDR1 LNHDA and CDR2 SQIVND (reference sequence). V lost 5 bases to trimming and J lost 3 bases, with 19 bases between them. CDR3 length equals 16 residues. In DNA form, the CDR3 reads TGTGCCAGTAGTTCACCCCCGAGGCGTCGACACACTGAAGCTTTCTTT. Amino acids: CASSSPPRRRHTEAFF.